Sequencing of this T cell receptor beta chain was carried out in a study of human T cells and chemical hapten exposure. Turning to the study itself: Patients having alopecia areata, totalis or universalis were mostly female. TCR yields per sample varied mostly from small pooled library volume differences. General study results and limits: It was expanded TCRs that formed significantly more large CDR3 similarity clusters than controls did.

The sample's time point: pre-sensitization, week 0. Treatment defined: therapeutic diphenylcyclopropenone sensitization with weekly scalp DPC. MiXCR, applied by TCRdb to the RACE reads, yields one record per CDR3 protein. The sample has about 77,000 distinct CDR3 sequences, about 15% seen once. A few counts support this clonotype. Its antigen is undetermined. The CDR3 loop spans 12 amino acids. The V gene lost 6 bases and the J gene lost 10 bases, with 15 bases spanning the gap. Germline V gives CDR1 SQVTM, CDR2 ANQGSEA. The receptor comes from a woman aged 45 to 65 with alopecia areata. Some clones in this sample may be carry-over from other donors' samples. The genes are TRBV29-1 and TRBJ2-2; D possibly corresponds to TRBD1 (6 bases). This material consisted of whole blood, taken in connection with sensitization to the hapten diphenylcyclopropenone (DPC). CDR3 amino acids: CSVAETGQELFF. The CDR3 coding sequence is TGCAGCGTCGCCGAGACAGGTCAGGAGCTGTTTTTT.